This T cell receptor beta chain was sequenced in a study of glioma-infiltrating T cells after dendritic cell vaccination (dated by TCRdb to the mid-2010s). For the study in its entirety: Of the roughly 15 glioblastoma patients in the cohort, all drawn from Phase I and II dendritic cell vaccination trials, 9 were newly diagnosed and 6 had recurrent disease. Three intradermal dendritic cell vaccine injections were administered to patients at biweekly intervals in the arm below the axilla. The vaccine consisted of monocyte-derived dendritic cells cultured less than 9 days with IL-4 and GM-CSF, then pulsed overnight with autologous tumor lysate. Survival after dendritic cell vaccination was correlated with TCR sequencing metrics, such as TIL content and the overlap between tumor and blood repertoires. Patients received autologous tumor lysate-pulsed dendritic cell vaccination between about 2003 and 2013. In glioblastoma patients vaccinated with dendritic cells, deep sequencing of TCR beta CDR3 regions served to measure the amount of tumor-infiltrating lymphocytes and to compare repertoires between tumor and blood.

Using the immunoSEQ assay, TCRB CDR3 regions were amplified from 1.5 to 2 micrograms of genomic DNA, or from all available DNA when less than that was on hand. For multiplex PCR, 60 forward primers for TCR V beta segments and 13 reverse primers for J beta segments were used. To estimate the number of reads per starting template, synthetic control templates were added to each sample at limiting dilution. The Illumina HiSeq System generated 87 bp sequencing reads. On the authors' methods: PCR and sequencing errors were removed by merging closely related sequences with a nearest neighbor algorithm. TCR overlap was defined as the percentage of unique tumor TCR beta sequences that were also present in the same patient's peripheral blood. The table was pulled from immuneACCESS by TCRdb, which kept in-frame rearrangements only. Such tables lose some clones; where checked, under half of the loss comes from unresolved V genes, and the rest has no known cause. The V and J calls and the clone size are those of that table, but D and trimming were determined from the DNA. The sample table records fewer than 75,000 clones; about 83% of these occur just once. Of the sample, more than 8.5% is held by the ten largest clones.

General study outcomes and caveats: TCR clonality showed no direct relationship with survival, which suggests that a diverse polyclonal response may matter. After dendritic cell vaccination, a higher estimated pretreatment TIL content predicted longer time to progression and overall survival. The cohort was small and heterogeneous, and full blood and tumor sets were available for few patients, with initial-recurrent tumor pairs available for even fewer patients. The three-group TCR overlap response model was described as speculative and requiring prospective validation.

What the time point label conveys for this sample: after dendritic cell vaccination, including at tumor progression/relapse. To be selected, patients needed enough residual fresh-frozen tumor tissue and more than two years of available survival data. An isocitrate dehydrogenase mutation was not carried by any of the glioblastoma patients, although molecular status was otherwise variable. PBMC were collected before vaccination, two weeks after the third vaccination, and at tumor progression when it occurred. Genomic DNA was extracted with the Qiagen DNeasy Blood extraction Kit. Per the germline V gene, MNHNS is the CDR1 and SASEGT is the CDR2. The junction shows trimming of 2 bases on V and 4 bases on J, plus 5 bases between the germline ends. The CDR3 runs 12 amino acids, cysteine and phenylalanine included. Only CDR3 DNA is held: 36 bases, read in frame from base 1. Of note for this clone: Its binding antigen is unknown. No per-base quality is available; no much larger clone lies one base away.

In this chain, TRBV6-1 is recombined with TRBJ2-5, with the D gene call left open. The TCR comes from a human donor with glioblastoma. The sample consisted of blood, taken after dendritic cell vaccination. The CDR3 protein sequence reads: CASSESSETQYF. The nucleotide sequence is TGTGCCAGCAGTGAATCCTCAGAGACCCAGTACTTC.